These 22 T cell receptor beta chains originate from one sample sequenced in a study of spatial heterogeneity in lung cancer. Specified time point: sample taken at primary tumor resection. Sequencing of whole RNA from tumor, nontumor lung or frozen PBMC involved no sorting. TCRdb re-analysed the 5' RACE reads in MiXCR, keeping a single row per CDR3 protein. The table shows approximately 49,000 distinct CDR3 sequences, with approximately 5.7% occurring only once. Material: PBMCs, obtained at surgery. The source is a male donor with early-stage non-small cell lung cancer.

This clonotype was picked up many times. This chain connects TRBV28 to TRBJ1-5; D is possibly TRBD1 (5 bases). Germline V CDR1 and CDR2: MDHEN, SYDVKM. The CDR3 contains 15 residues. Trimming stripped 6 bases from V and 4 bases from J, with 16 bases between. CDR3 residues: CASSSDSLANQPQHF. Here the CDR3 DNA reads TGTGCCAGCAGCTCCGACAGTTTAGCAAATCAGCCCCAGCATTTT.

This clonotype is categorized as medium-sized. The genes are TRBV2 and TRBJ2-5, with 7 bases identical to TRBD2. The germline gives CDR1 SNHLY, CDR2 FYNNEI. CDR3 length: 13 amino acids. V shed 4 bases, J shed 8 bases, and the junction held 7 bases outside the gene matches. CDR3 residues: CASSGGTTQTQYF. In DNA form, the CDR3 reads TGTGCCAGCAGTGGGGGGACTACCCAAACCCAGTACTTC.

This clonotype was seen ten or more times. The genes are TRBV20-1 and TRBJ2-7; a possible D gene is TRBD2 (5 bases). Trimming shortened V by 0 bases and J by 0 bases, and 12 bases separated the two germline ends. CDR1 is DFQATT and CDR2 is SNEGSKA in the germline V gene (reference sequence). This CDR3 has 15 residues. The CDR3 loop reads CSARDQSSSSYEQYF. The CDR3 nucleotides are TGCAGTGCTAGAGATCAGTCTAGCAGCTCCTACGAGCAGTACTTC.

This clonotype was found a few times. The rearrangement uses TRBV6-2 or TRBV6-3 and TRBJ2-3; 7 nucleotides align to TRBD1. The CDR3 loop spans 15 amino acids. CDR1 is MNHEY and CDR2 is SVGEGT in the germline V gene. Trimming cost V 2 bases and J 6 bases; bases outside gene matches: 8. The CDR3 loop is CASSYVGTTGDTQYF. CDR3 nucleotides: TGTGCCAGCAGTTACGTCGGAACGACAGGGGATACGCAGTATTTT.

This clonotype showed up many times. This sequence joins TRBV11-2 and TRBJ2-3, with D unclear. The CDR3 runs to 16 residues. V gave up 2 bases and J gave up 2 bases, with 14 bases separating them. Germline lookup yields CDR1 SGHAT and CDR2 FQNNGV. The CDR3 DNA follows: TGTGCCAGCAGCTTAAACCGGGTGGCTACCACAGATACGCAGTATTTT. Its protein is CASSLNRVATTDTQYF.

This clonotype appeared many times. This chain links TRBV20-1 with TRBJ1-1; D may be TRBD1 (6 bases). V dropped 3 bases and J dropped 1 base, with 9 bases sitting between them. CDR3 length: 13 residues. Germline assignment: CDR1 DFQATT and CDR2 SNEGSKA (reference sequence). CDR3 in DNA: TGCAGTGCTAGCAGGGGCTGGAACACTGAAGCTTTCTTT. Amino acids: CSASRGWNTEAFF.

This clonotype was found many times. This chain joins TRBV6-5 and TRBJ1-1; D might be TRBD1 (5 bases). Trimming took off 0 bases at V and 5 bases at J, with 16 bases between the two ends. Per the germline V gene, CDR1 is MNHEY and CDR2 is SVGAGI. The CDR3 runs 16 residues. This chain's CDR3 is CASSYSMGLTVTEAFF. The DNA of the CDR3 is TGTGCCAGCAGTTACTCGATGGGGCTTACGGTGACTGAAGCTTTCTTT.

There are many counts of this clonotype. The J gene is TRBJ1-1, the V gene TRBV10-3, with 7 bases fitting TRBD1. The CDR3 length is 12 residues. Germline V gene data show CDR1 as ENHRY and CDR2 as SYGVKD. The J segment lost 1 base and the V segment lost 11 bases, leaving 4 bases of the junction unmatched. This CDR3 reads CASRTGNTEAFF. The DNA of the CDR3 is TGTGCCTCTCGGACAGGGAACACTGAAGCTTTCTTT.

The table lists this clonotype with many counts. The chain's CDR3 is CASSSSRGETQYF. The CDR3 DNA follows: TGTGCCAGCAGTAGTTCGAGGGGGGAGACCCAGTACTTC. This chain uses TRBV2 with TRBJ2-5; perhaps TRBD1 as D (6 bases). The germline V and J ends were trimmed by 5 bases and 5 bases, with 12 bases remaining between them. The CDR3 extends over 13 amino acids. Germline lookup yields CDR1 SNHLY and CDR2 FYNNEI.

This clonotype was seen repeatedly, ten times or more. The rearrangement joins TRBV18 to TRBJ2-2, with TRBD2 matching over 8 bases. Unmatched junction bases numbered 8, after V lost 2 bases and J lost 6 bases. Germline V gene lookup returns CDR1 KGHSH and CDR2 LQKENI. The CDR3 is 16 amino acids. The CDR3 protein is CASSPKAGVGSGELFF. The CDR3 DNA reads as TGTGCCAGCTCACCAAAAGCGGGAGTAGGATCCGGGGAGCTGTTTTTT.

Ten or more counts support this clonotype. The rearrangement links TRBV2 to TRBJ2-3, with D possibly TRBD1 on 5 matching bases. V was shortened by 3 bases and J by 1 base, with 5 bases between the two germline ends. The CDR3 consists of 13 residues. CDR1 and CDR2 from the germline V gene are SNHLY and FYNNEI. CDR3 bases: TGTGCCAGCAGTGACAGGGGCACAGATACGCAGTATTTT. This translates into CASSDRGTDTQYF.

This clonotype was detected many times. The rearrangement joins TRBV5-1 to TRBJ1-1; tentatively, D is TRBD1 (5 bases). The CDR3 loop spans 13 amino acids. V shed 4 bases and J shed 4 bases, with 11 bases lying between them. Germline V gives CDR1 SGHRS, CDR2 YFSETQ. Here the CDR3 reads CASSTDTITEAFF. The CDR3 nucleotides read TGCGCCAGCAGCACGGACACAATCACTGAAGCTTTCTTT.

This clonotype was seen many times. The germline gene is not matched at one end of the junction; a read error may be the cause. The chain employs TRBV28 and TRBJ1-2; tentative D call: TRBD1 (6 bases). Germline CDR1 MDHEN, CDR2 SYDVKM. The CDR3 loop spans 11 amino acids. This CDR3 reads CASGTLGHTYF. The CDR3 DNA is TGTGCCAGCGGTACCCTGGGACACACATACTTC.

This clonotype was counted ten times or more. The V call is TRBV28, the J call TRBJ2-1; 7 bases fit TRBD2. J was trimmed by 4 bases and V by 3 bases; bases with no gene match: 6. The CDR3 is 15 residues long. Looked up from germline, CDR1 is MDHEN and CDR2 is SYDVKM. The CDR3 sequence is CASSLGVAGYNEQFF. The CDR3 coding sequence is TGTGCCAGCAGTTTGGGAGTAGCGGGTTACAATGAGCAGTTCTTC.

This chain connects TRBV29-1 to TRBJ1-2, with 9 bases aligning to TRBD1. The CDR3 consists of 12 residues. Trimming at V came to 7 bases and at J to 7 bases, leaving 7 bases not matched to a gene. Looked up from germline, CDR1 is SQVTM and CDR2 is ANQGSEA. The CDR3: CSARQGEGGYTF. The CDR3 nucleotides read TGCAGCGCACGACAGGGGGAAGGTGGCTACACCTTC.

This clonotype was picked up many times. This sequence joins TRBV2 and TRBJ2-1, with TRBD2 matching over 8 bases. The germline CDR1 and CDR2 sequences are SNHLY and FYNNEI. Trimming removed 10 bases from V and 6 bases from J; junction bases left unmatched: 11. The CDR3 consists of 14 residues. In DNA form, the CDR3 reads TGTGCCACTTCGATCGGGGGGGCTGGCAATGAGCAGTTCTTC. Amino acids: CATSIGGAGNEQFF.

This clonotype came up many times. This chain joins TRBV20-1 and TRBJ2-3; D is unclear. Looked up from germline, CDR1 is DFQATT and CDR2 is SNEGSKA (reference sequence). The CDR3 consists of 14 residues. V was trimmed by 3 bases and J by 1 base, leaving 11 bases between them. The CDR3 loop reads CSASGSLGTDTQYF. The CDR3 nucleotides are TGCAGTGCTAGCGGGTCTCTAGGCACAGATACGCAGTATTTT.

This clonotype has ten or more counts. V gene TRBV6-1 combines with J gene TRBJ2-2, with 7 bases lining up with TRBD2. Losses at the gene ends were 7 bases for V and 5 bases for J; bases not matched to a gene: 7. The CDR3 contains 14 residues. The V gene's germline CDR1 is MNHNS and CDR2 SASEGT. The CDR3 spells CASNWDGRTGELFF. In DNA form, the CDR3 reads TGTGCCAGCAATTGGGACGGGAGGACCGGGGAGCTGTTTTTT.

This clonotype has at least ten counts. V usage is TRBV20-1 and J usage is TRBJ2-7; possibly TRBD2 for D (5 bases). This CDR3 is 15 amino acids long. CDR1 is DFQATT, CDR2 SNEGSKA, per germline (reference sequence). V lost 1 base and J lost 1, with 14 bases in between. CDR3 coding DNA: TGCAGTGCTAGAGGCCCGCCGAGGGCTTCCTACGAGCAGTACTTC. Its translation is CSARGPPRASYEQYF.

This clonotype was observed many times. V and J are TRBV4-3 and TRBJ2-1, with TRBD2 matching over 13 bases. Germline-derived CDR1 and CDR2 are LGHNA and YSLEER. The ends lost 4 bases at V and 5 bases at J; junction bases unmatched: 2. The CDR3 is made up of 15 amino acids. CDR3 DNA: TGCGCCAGCAGCCCCGGGACTAGCGGGAACAATGAGCAGTTCTTC. Translation: CASSPGTSGNNEQFF.

The rearrangement links TRBV9 to TRBJ2-7, with TRBD2 matching over 7 bases. V shed 4 bases, J shed 6 bases, and the junction held 13 bases outside the gene matches. Germline CDR1 SGDLS, CDR2 YYNGEE. The CDR3 loop spans 15 amino acids. For the CDR3, the DNA is TGTGCCAGCAGCCTTTCGGGCGGGAGTTCGGGCGAGCAGTACTTC. Protein product: CASSLSGGSSGEQYF.

This clonotype has a count of ten or more. Here the CDR3 reads CASSRRGLAGGPKTQYF. The CDR3 coding sequence is TGTGCCAGCAGTCGAAGGGGCCTAGCGGGAGGGCCAAAGACCCAGTACTTC. The genes are TRBV28 and TRBJ2-5; TRBD2 aligns across 12 bases. Germline lookup yields CDR1 MDHEN and CDR2 SYDVKM. The CDR3 consists of 17 residues. V trimming: 5 bases; J trimming: 6 bases; junction bases outside the gene matches: 13.